This T cell receptor (beta chain) was observed in a study of OX40 agonist ivuxolimab in advanced cancers. About the investigation overall: The costimulatory receptor OX40 (CD134) was targeted by ivuxolimab, a fully human IgG2 agonistic monoclonal antibody. Prior anti-PD-1, anti-PD-L1 or anti-CTLA-4 therapy was permitted, and about two fifths of dose-escalation patients had received checkpoint inhibitors. In the dose-escalation cohort, 75% to 90% of patients were male, and the mean age was around 65 years with a range of about 20 to 80. Intravenous ivuxolimab was administered to patients every 2 weeks at six dose levels: 0.01, 0.1, 0.3, 1.5, 3 and 10 mg/kg. Among the approximately 50 dose-escalation patients, 19 had hepatocellular carcinoma, 15 or so melanoma, 9 renal cell carcinoma and 9 head and neck cancer. Three dose-escalation patients achieved partial responses, one with hepatocellular carcinoma and two with cutaneous melanoma. The purpose of peripheral TCRbeta sequencing was to test whether ivuxolimab changed TCR sequence diversity and led to clonal T-cell expansion. The paper describes the monotherapy dose-escalation part (N ≈ 49 patients) of the phase I trial of ivuxolimab.

Regarding this clone: Its antigen is still unknown. Base quality data are lacking; no much larger clone is found one base away. This specimen includes other DNA sequences encoding the same CDR3.

Patients with a history of autoimmune disease or receiving systemic immunosuppression were excluded from the trial. Peripheral blood for TCR sequencing was collected from all dose cohorts at baseline, on cycle 4 day 1, and on cycle 7 day 1. The samples were taken from a phase I, first-in-human, multicenter, open-label dose-escalation trial of ivuxolimab. Adults with locally advanced or metastatic melanoma, renal cell carcinoma, hepatocellular carcinoma or head and neck squamous cell carcinoma were enrolled in the trial. Before TCR sequencing, CD4+ T cells and CD8+ T cells were sorted from peripheral blood as separate populations. Beyond this particular receptor, the publication reports: After ivuxolimab, more expanded clones were found on average in CD8+ T cells than in CD4+ T cells. At doses from 0.1 to 3.0 mg/kg, clonal expansion was seen in both CD4+ and CD8+ blood T cells between baseline and week 6. Low levels of normalized T-cell clonal expansion were also seen in some nonresponding patients. The antigen specificity of the peripheral T cells that underwent clonal expansion was not determined. Partial responders in the 0.1-3.0 mg/kg groups had among the lowest normalized peripheral clonal expansion, especially among CD8+ T cells.

To sequence the TCRbeta CDR3 region, genomic DNA was isolated from the sorted cells. TCRbeta CDR3 regions were sequenced using the immunoSEQ Assay. The table was pulled from immuneACCESS by TCRdb, which kept in-frame rearrangements only. Such tables lose some clones; where checked, under half of the loss comes from unresolved V genes, and the rest has no known cause. The sample records about 52,000 clones, 86% of which are singletons. 6.5% to 7.5% of the sample is held by the ten biggest clonotypes. The CDR1 and CDR2 encoded by the germline V gene are MNHNS and SASEGT. V sheds 4 bases and J sheds 7 bases, leaving 11 bases between their ends. Spanning cysteine to phenylalanine, the CDR3 consists of 13 amino acids. The CDR3 DNA has 39 bases and is translated from base 1.

Specimen: CD4+ or CD8+ T cells sorted from blood, collected in a trial of the OX40 agonist ivuxolimab. The chain is made from TRBV6-1 and TRBJ1-5, and TRBD1 may be the D gene, going by 5 matching bases. The sequence came from an adult with an advanced solid tumor such as melanoma, head and neck, liver or kidney cancer. DNA sequence: TGTGCCAGCAGTGTAGGGGTTGAGCAGCCCCAGCATTTT. This yields the protein CASSVGVEQPQHF.